The rows below give T cell receptor beta chains drawn from one sample of a study of T cell repertoires in cytomegalovirus infection. TCRdb independently ran MiXCR on the reads; one entry per CDR3 protein. The sample carries 650,000 to 900,000 distinct CDR3 sequences, about 28% recorded once. Their antigen targets remain unknown. The material sequenced was cultured CD8+ T cells from PBMCs, taken from culture after CMV antigen stimulation. These receptors were taken from a human donor in good health (CMV status not recorded). Some clones in this sample may be carry-over from other donors' samples. CDR3s include the opening cysteine and the closing phenylalanine or tryptophan. D genes are given only for firm matches. Clone size is given for some rows only: seen once, a few or many times, or a class if the clone is expanded.

d_call j_call clone_size v_call cdr3_aa cdr3_nt
TRBD1 TRBJ1-2 - TRBV7-9 CATPVTTGVYGYTF TGTGCCACCCCCGTCACTACAGGGGTCTATGGCTACACCTTC
TRBD1 TRBJ1-2 - TRBV7-9 CASSLGRGPGYGYTF TGTGCCAGCAGCTTAGGGAGGGGGCCAGGCTATGGCTACACCTTC
- TRBJ1-3 - TRBV20-1 CSARWDVSGNTIYF TGCAGTGCTAGATGGGACGTGTCTGGAAACACCATATATTTT
TRBD1 TRBJ2-1 - TRBV15 CATSPLDRGYNEQFF TGTGCCACCAGCCCGTTGGACAGGGGATACAATGAGCAGTTCTTC
- TRBJ2-7 many TRBV7-8 CASRGPADFPYEQYF TGTGCCAGCAGGGGTCCAGCCGACTTTCCCTACGAGCAGTACTTC
- TRBJ2-1 few TRBV5-6 CATTSGGVWVEQFF TGTGCCACTACAAGTGGCGGGGTGTGGGTGGAGCAGTTCTTC
TRBD1 TRBJ2-2 - TRBV6-2/TRBV6-3 CATTDRASGELFF TGTGCCACCACGGACAGGGCGTCCGGGGAGCTGTTTTTT
TRBD2 TRBJ2-2 few TRBV20-1 CSARLAMNTGELFF TGCAGTGCCCGACTAGCAATGAACACCGGGGAGCTGTTTTTT
- TRBJ2-1 many TRBV12-3/TRBV12-4 CASSFGREQFF TGTGCCAGCAGTTTTGGTAGGGAGCAGTTCTTC
- TRBJ2-5 - TRBV20-1 CSATRGPKYQETQYF TGCAGTGCGACACGGGGGCCTAAGTACCAAGAGACCCAGTACTTC
TRBD1 TRBJ1-2 - TRBV28 CASRTGTGYTF TGTGCCAGCAGGACAGGGACCGGCTACACCTTC
- TRBJ2-4 - TRBV5-4 CASSGSRGLDIQYF TGTGCCAGCAGCGGCTCAAGGGGTTTGGACATTCAGTACTTC
- TRBJ1-5 - TRBV7-9 CASSTTGGGLSNQPQHF TGTGCCAGCAGCACCACCGGGGGGGGGCTCAGCAATCAGCCCCAGCATTTT
- TRBJ2-2 many TRBV7-8 CASSRDRTGELFF TGTGCCAGCAGCCGAGACCGTACCGGGGAGCTGTTTTTT
- TRBJ1-1 - TRBV4-1 CASSPVQASGGWGAFF TGCGCCAGCAGCCCCGTACAAGCCTCCGGGGGATGGGGTGCTTTCTTT
- TRBJ2-5 - TRBV27 CASSSKGHYFRETQYF TGTGCCAGCAGTTCAAAAGGGCATTATTTTAGAGAGACCCAGTACTTC
- TRBJ1-4 - TRBV6-2/TRBV6-3 CASSYRIHTRGTTNEKLFF TGTGCCAGCAGTTACAGGATCCATACCCGCGGAACAACTAATGAAAAACTGTTTTTT
- TRBJ1-5 - TRBV20-1 CSGMRWGSNRDQPQHF TGCAGTGGGATGCGTTGGGGTTCCAATAGGGATCAGCCCCAGCATTTT
- TRBJ1-2 - TRBV7-9 CASSLEDRNYGYTF TGTGCCAGCAGCTTAGAAGACAGGAACTATGGCTACACCTTC
TRBD1 TRBJ1-2 few TRBV6-6 CASSTPDRELYGYTF TGTGCCAGCAGTACCCCGGACAGGGAACTTTATGGCTACACCTTC
- TRBJ2-5 - TRBV5-6 CASSFGTVGTRYF TGTGCCAGCAGCTTTGGAACCGTCGGGACCCGGTACTTC
- TRBJ1-1 few TRBV27 CASSLGSPSTEAFF TGTGCCAGCAGTTTGGGGAGCCCGAGCACTGAAGCTTTCTTT
- TRBJ1-1 few TRBV7-9 CASSLSRQANTEAFF TGTGCCAGCAGCTTAAGTAGACAGGCGAACACTGAAGCTTTCTTT
TRBD1 TRBJ1-2 few TRBV2 CASSGGGTGYGYTF TGTGCCAGCAGTGGGGGCGGGACAGGGTACGGCTACACCTTC
- TRBJ2-1 - TRBV4-1 CASSQEAGVDEQFF TGCGCCAGCAGCCAAGAGGCCGGGGTTGATGAGCAGTTCTTC
- TRBJ1-1 - TRBV5-5 CASSPYSYMNTEAFF TGTGCCAGCAGCCCCTACAGCTACATGAACACTGAAGCTTTCTTT
- TRBJ1-5 - TRBV27 CASSAARGGGQPQHF TGTGCCAGCAGCGCAGCACGGGGGGGCGGGCAGCCCCAGCATTTT
TRBD2 TRBJ2-3 - TRBV20-1 CSAETSGTDTQYF TGCAGTGCGGAGACTAGCGGCACAGATACGCAGTATTTT
TRBD2 TRBJ2-5 - TRBV25-1 CASTSSGGFETQYF TGTGCCAGCACCTCTAGCGGGGGATTCGAGACCCAGTACTTC
TRBD2 TRBJ2-5 - TRBV11-2 CASSPPAAGEQETQYF TGTGCCAGCAGCCCACCCGCGGCGGGGGAGCAAGAGACCCAGTACTTC
- TRBJ2-7 - TRBV6-1 CASRGGTRPYEQYF TGTGCCAGCAGGGGAGGAACCCGGCCCTACGAGCAGTACTTC
- TRBJ2-7 - TRBV19 CASSMDGASALYEQYF TGTGCCAGTAGTATGGACGGGGCCTCAGCCCTTTACGAGCAGTACTTC
- TRBJ2-1 - TRBV27 CASSSLGTFYNEQFF TGTGCCAGCAGCTCGTTGGGGACATTCTACAATGAGCAGTTCTTC
- TRBJ2-1 few TRBV29-1 CSVPWGPYNEQFF TGCAGCGTCCCGTGGGGGCCCTACAATGAGCAGTTCTTC
TRBD1 TRBJ2-5 few TRBV5-6 CASSIGTGQETQYF TGTGCCAGCAGCATAGGGACAGGACAAGAGACCCAGTACTTC
TRBD1 TRBJ2-5 - TRBV7-6 CASSLVRQGQETQYF TGTGCCAGCAGCTTAGTACGACAGGGTCAAGAGACCCAGTACTTC